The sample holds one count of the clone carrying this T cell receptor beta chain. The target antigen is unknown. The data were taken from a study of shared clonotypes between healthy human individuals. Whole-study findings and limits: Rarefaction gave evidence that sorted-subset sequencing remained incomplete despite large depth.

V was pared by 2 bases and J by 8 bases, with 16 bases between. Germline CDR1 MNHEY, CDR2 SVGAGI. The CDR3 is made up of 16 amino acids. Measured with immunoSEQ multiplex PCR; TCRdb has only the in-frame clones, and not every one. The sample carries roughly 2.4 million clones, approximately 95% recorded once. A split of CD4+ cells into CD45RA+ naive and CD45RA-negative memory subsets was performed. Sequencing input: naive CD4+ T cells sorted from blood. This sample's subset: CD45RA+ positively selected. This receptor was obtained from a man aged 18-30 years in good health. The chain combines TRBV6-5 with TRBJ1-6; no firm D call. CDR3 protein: CASSYRWQAGDSPLHF. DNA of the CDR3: TGTGCCAGCAGTTACAGGTGGCAGGCTGGAGATTCACCCCTCCACTTT.